Each of the 24 T cell receptor beta chains below was sequenced from the same sample in a study of T-cell reconstitution after alpha-beta-depleted transplantation in children. Unique molecular identifiers tagged the TCRbeta library. Using its own MiXCR run on the PCR reads, TCRdb lists one record per CDR3 protein. The table lists more than 200,000 distinct CDR3 sequences, 20% to 30% of them singletons. Sequencing was performed on PBMCs, mostly from graft donor cells, taken 360 days after TCRalphabeta/CD19-depleted stem cell transplant. The receptors come from a female patient aged 2-9 years who had a stem cell transplant for congenital amegakaryocytic thrombocytopenia, so the T cells may come from the graft donor.

This clonotype was counted ten times or more. The chain is built from TRBV5-1 and TRBJ2-5, with 9 bases that match TRBD2. With V trimmed by 0 bases and J by 4 bases, 1 base remained unmatched. Germline-derived CDR1 and CDR2 are SGHRS and YFSETQ. The CDR3 is made up of 14 amino acids. CDR3 DNA: TGCGCCAGCAGCTTGGTAGCGGGAGCAGAGACCCAGTACTTC. It yields the protein CASSLVAGAETQYF.

This clonotype was seen only a few times. V gene TRBV7-9 combines with J gene TRBJ1-1; no clear D. The CDR3 is made up of 12 amino acids. V dropped 6 bases and J dropped 5 bases, with 10 bases sitting between them. CDR1 is SEHNR, CDR2 FQNEAQ, per germline (reference sequence). DNA for the CDR3: TGTGCCAGCAGTCCTCCCGCGACTGAAGCTTTCTTT. This encodes CASSPPATEAFF.

This clonotype appeared a few times. The gene calls are TRBV3-1 and TRBJ1-1; D possibly corresponds to TRBD1 (5 bases). CDR3 length: 15 residues. The germline V gene has CDR1 LGHDT and CDR2 YNNKEL (reference sequence). V shed 1 base and J shed 0 bases, with 9 bases lying between them. The CDR3 DNA reads TGTGCCAGCAGCCAAGGGGGGGTTCTGAACACTGAAGCTTTCTTT. Its translation is CASSQGGVLNTEAFF.

This clonotype has just a few counts. The chain links TRBV28 to TRBJ2-3, with 8 bases lining up with TRBD1. J gave up 2 bases and V 8 bases, and 6 bases lay outside the gene matches. Germline values: CDR1 MDHEN, CDR2 SYDVKM. The CDR3 totals 14 residues. CDR3 sequence reads: CASFDRGPTDTQYF. CDR3 in DNA: TGTGCCAGCTTCGACAGGGGACCCACAGATACGCAGTATTTT.

J is TRBJ1-6 and V is TRBV5-1; no clear D. The CDR3 length is 13 residues. The V gene's germline CDR1 is SGHRS and CDR2 YFSETQ. V lost 0 bases and J 19 bases, leaving 17 bases between the germline ends. The CDR3 spells CASSLDLSTPEHF. The CDR3 nucleotides read TGCGCCAGCAGCTTGGATCTTTCGACACCGGAGCACTTT.

The J gene is TRBJ2-1, the V gene TRBV19; 7 positions agree with TRBD1. With V trimmed by 9 bases and J by 11 bases, 10 bases remained unmatched. The CDR3 is made up of 12 amino acids. Per germline, CDR1 LNHDA and CDR2 SQIVND (reference sequence). CDR3 nucleotide sequence: TGTGCCAGCCAGGGGAACAGGGGAAAGCAGTTCTTC. Protein product: CASQGNRGKQFF.

V and J are TRBV7-2 and TRBJ2-3, with 8 bases identical to TRBD2. The CDR3 has 16 residues. The V gene end was trimmed by 1 base and the J gene end by 5 bases; junction bases not matched to a gene: 8. The germline V gene encodes CDR1 SGHTA and CDR2 FQGNSA. This CDR3 reads CASSLEATREEDTQYF. The CDR3 DNA is TGTGCCAGCAGCTTAGAAGCTACGCGGGAGGAAGATACGCAGTATTTT.

This clonotype showed up just a few times. J is TRBJ2-3 and V is TRBV27; weak D call: TRBD2 (6 bases). The V gene's germline CDR1 is MNHEY and CDR2 SMNVEV (reference sequence). The CDR3 contains 18 residues. Trimming took 2 bases from V and 2 from J, leaving 20 bases between them. The chain's CDR3 is CASSLIRSSGSSTDTQYF. The CDR3 region has the DNA TGTGCCAGCAGTTTAATTAGATCCAGCGGGTCCTCCACAGATACGCAGTATTTT.

In its sample, this clonotype was seen a few times. The gene calls are TRBV15 and TRBJ1-4; D possibly corresponds to TRBD1 (6 bases). CDR1 and CDR2 (germline): LNHNV, YYDKDF (reference sequence). V was pared by 5 bases and J by 6 bases, with 10 bases between. The CDR3 loop spans 13 amino acids. The CDR3 loop is CATSLTGYEKLFF. CDR3 bases: TGTGCCACCAGCCTGACAGGTTATGAAAAACTGTTTTTT.

This clonotype was detected only a few times. The chain is built from TRBV3-1 and TRBJ2-7, with D perhaps TRBD2 (5 bases). This CDR3 is built from 14 residues. Germline CDR1 and CDR2: LGHDT and YNNKEL (reference sequence). V gave up 2 bases and J gave up 4 bases, with 12 bases separating them. CDR3 amino acids: CASSQPGKVYEQYF. The CDR3 DNA follows: TGTGCCAGCAGCCAACCGGGGAAAGTTTACGAGCAGTACTTC.

This clonotype was counted ten times or more. The chain carries TRBV7-2 and TRBJ2-3; D possibly matches TRBD1 or TRBD2 (6 bases each). Germline CDR1 and CDR2: SGHTA and FQGNSA. CDR3 length equals 15 residues. Trimming cost V 1 base and J 3 bases, with 11 bases left between them. DNA for the CDR3: TGTGCCAGCAGCTTAGTCGGGGGCCGAACAGATACGCAGTATTTT. This encodes CASSLVGGRTDTQYF.

V is TRBV15 and J is TRBJ2-5; 13 nucleotides agree with TRBD2. Per the germline V gene, CDR1 is LNHNV and CDR2 is YYDKDF (reference sequence). The CDR3 sequence is 17 residues long. The V and J ends lost 1 base and 5 bases, in that order; junction bases with no gene match: 7. The CDR3 coding sequence is TGTGCCACCAGCAGAGTAACTAGCGGGAGGGAGGTGGAGACCCAGTACTTC. It codes for CATSRVTSGREVETQYF.

The rearrangement uses TRBV7-9 and TRBJ2-2; the D gene is possibly TRBD2 (5 bases). The V gene lost 3 bases and the J gene lost 7 bases, with 15 bases spanning the gap. CDR3 length equals 15 residues. Germline V CDR1 and CDR2: SEHNR, FQNEAQ (reference sequence). The CDR3 sequence is CASSFDGLRGGELFF. CDR3 coding DNA: TGTGCCAGCAGCTTCGACGGACTCCGGGGCGGGGAGCTGTTTTTT. Combining the CDR3 with reference TRBV7-9 and TRBJ2-2 gives the whole variable domain DTGVSQNPRHKITKRGQNVTFRCDPISEHNRLYWYRQTLGQGPEFLTYFQNEAQLEKSRLLSDRFSAERPKGSFSTLEIQRTEQGDSAMYLCASSFDGLRGGELFFGEGSRLTVL.

The chain joins TRBV5-1 to TRBJ1-2; possible D gene TRBD1, 5 bases. The CDR3 contains 15 residues. Germline V gives CDR1 SGHRS, CDR2 YFSETQ. Deletions cut 0 bases from V and 6 bases from J, with 15 bases between. CDR3 sequence (DNA): TGCGCCAGCAGCTTGGTTTTGGGCAAGGGGAATGGCTACACCTTC. Its protein is CASSLVLGKGNGYTF.

This clonotype was detected a few times. This chain connects TRBV20-1 to TRBJ2-5; possibly TRBD1 for D (5 bases). V was trimmed by 5 bases and J by 7 bases, leaving 17 bases between them. The germline V gene encodes CDR1 DFQATT and CDR2 SNEGSKA (reference sequence). This CDR3 region has 13 residues. The DNA for the CDR3 is TGCAGTGCTCTACATGCGACAGCGTCGACCCAGTACTTC. Residues: CSALHATASTQYF.

This chain connects TRBV20-1 to TRBJ2-1, with D perhaps matching TRBD1 (5 bases). The CDR3 runs to 10 residues. Germline lookup yields CDR1 DFQATT and CDR2 SNEGSKA (reference sequence). V lost 6 bases and J 12 bases, leaving 12 bases between the germline ends. The DNA of the CDR3 is TGCAGTGCCCTATCTAGGGGGCAGTTCTTC. Residues: CSALSRGQFF.

The genes are TRBV6-2 or TRBV6-3 and TRBJ2-3, with D uncertain. The CDR3 consists of 13 residues. CDR1 is MNHEY, CDR2 SVGEGT, per germline. V dropped 3 bases and J dropped 3 bases, with 7 bases sitting between them. CDR3 region: CASSYDVTDTQYF. As DNA, the CDR3 is TGTGCCAGCAGTTATGACGTGACAGATACGCAGTATTTT.

The rearrangement joins TRBV7-3 to TRBJ2-1; 12 nucleotides agree with TRBD2. Germline V gives CDR1 SGHTA, CDR2 FQGTGA. This CDR3 contains 17 residues. Trimming took 1 base from V and 5 from J; bases not matched to a gene: 6. The CDR3 is CASSLKLTSGRNNEQFF. CDR3 nucleotide sequence: TGTGCCAGCAGCTTAAAGTTGACTAGCGGGAGAAACAATGAGCAGTTCTTC.

There are a few counts of this clonotype. This chain links TRBV5-1 with TRBJ2-7; 11 bases fit TRBD1. This CDR3 contains 16 residues. V shed 3 bases and J 0 bases; nucleotides not matched to a gene: 5. Germline assignment: CDR1 SGHRS and CDR2 YFSETQ. The CDR3 loop is CASSSVGTGGSYEQYF. CDR3 nucleotide sequence: TGCGCCAGCAGCTCCGTTGGGACAGGGGGCTCCTACGAGCAGTACTTC.

The chain has TRBV6-2 or TRBV6-3 and TRBJ1-2; 7 bases fit TRBD1. With 4 bases clipped from V and 1 base from J, the junction kept 15 bases outside the gene matches. The V gene's germline CDR1 is MNHEY and CDR2 SVGEGT. The CDR3 consists of 18 residues. CDR3 bases: TGTGCCAGCAGTTGGGATCTGACAGGGACCGAAATTAACTATGGCTACACCTTC. It encodes CASSWDLTGTEINYGYTF.

The table lists this clonotype with many counts. The V and J genes are TRBV5-1 and TRBJ2-1; 12 bases agree with TRBD2. In germline, CDR1 is SGHRS, CDR2 YFSETQ. Germline trimming cut 0 bases from V and 8 bases from J; bases unmatched to any gene: 6. CDR3 size: 16 residues. The CDR3 bases are TGCGCCAGCAGCTTGGGGCTAGCGGGAGGGTCCGATGAGCAGTTCTTC. Protein sequence: CASSLGLAGGSDEQFF.

This clonotype was recorded a few times. The chain employs TRBV6-2 or TRBV6-3 and TRBJ2-2; D is perhaps TRBD1 or TRBD2 (5 bases each). Trimming stripped 2 bases from V and 3 bases from J, with 10 bases between. Germline V gives CDR1 MNHEY, CDR2 SVGEGT. This CDR3 has 15 residues. In DNA form, the CDR3 reads TGTGCCAGCAGTTACGTCGGGGCGGACACCGGGGAGCTGTTTTTT. Translated: CASSYVGADTGELFF.

The genes are TRBV30 and TRBJ2-7; 8 bases align to TRBD1. V shed 1 base, J shed 4 bases, and the junction held 6 bases outside the gene matches. The V gene's germline CDR1 is GTSNPN and CDR2 SVGIG (reference sequence). This CDR3 has 14 amino acids. The CDR3 is CAWSAGQGQYEQYF. The CDR3 nucleotides are TGTGCCTGGAGTGCCGGACAGGGTCAGTACGAGCAGTACTTC.

This clonotype has only a few counts. The chain carries TRBV10-3 and TRBJ2-7; maybe TRBD1 (6 bases). Per germline, CDR1 ENHRY and CDR2 SYGVKD. There are 13 residues in the CDR3. V was trimmed by 9 bases and J by 3 bases, leaving 15 bases between them. CDR3 protein: CAIHRDKDYEQYF. The CDR3 bases are TGTGCCATTCACCGGGACAAAGACTACGAGCAGTACTTC.